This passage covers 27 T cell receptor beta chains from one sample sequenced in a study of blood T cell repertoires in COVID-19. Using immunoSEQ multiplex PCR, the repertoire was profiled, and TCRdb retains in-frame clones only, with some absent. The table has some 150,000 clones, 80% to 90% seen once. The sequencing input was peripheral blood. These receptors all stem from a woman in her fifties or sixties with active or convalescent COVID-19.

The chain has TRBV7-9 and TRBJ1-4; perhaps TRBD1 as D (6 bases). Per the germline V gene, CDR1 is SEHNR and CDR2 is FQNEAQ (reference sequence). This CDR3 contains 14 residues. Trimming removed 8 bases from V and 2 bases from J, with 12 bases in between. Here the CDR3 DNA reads TGTGCCAGCGGGGGCTGGGGGACTAATGAAAAACTGTTTTTT. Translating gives CASGGWGTNEKLFF.

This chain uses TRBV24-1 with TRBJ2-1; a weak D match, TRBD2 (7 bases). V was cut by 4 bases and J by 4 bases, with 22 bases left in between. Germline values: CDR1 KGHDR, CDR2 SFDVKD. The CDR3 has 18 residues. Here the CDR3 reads CATSDRGGGGPRYNEQFF. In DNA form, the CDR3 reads TGTGCCACCAGTGACCGAGGGGGGGGAGGGCCAAGATACAATGAGCAGTTCTTC.

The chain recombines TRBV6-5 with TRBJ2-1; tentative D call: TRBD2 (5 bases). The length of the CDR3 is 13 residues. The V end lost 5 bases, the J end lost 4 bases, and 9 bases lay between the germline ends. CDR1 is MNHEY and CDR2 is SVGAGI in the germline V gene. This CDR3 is CASSPPGYNEQFF. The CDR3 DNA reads TGTGCCAGCAGTCCACCGGGGTACAATGAGCAGTTCTTC.

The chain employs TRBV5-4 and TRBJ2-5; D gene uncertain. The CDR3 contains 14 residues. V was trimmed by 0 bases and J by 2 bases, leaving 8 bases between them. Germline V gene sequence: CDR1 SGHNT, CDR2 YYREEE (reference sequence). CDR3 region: CASSLAQSQETQYF. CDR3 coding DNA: TGTGCCAGCAGCTTGGCCCAGTCACAAGAGACCCAGTACTTC.

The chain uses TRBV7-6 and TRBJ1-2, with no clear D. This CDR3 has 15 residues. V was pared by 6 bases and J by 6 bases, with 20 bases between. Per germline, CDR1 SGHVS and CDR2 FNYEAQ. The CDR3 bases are TGTGCCAGCAGTCAAGGGAGCCCCAAAGGGAATGGCTACACCTTC. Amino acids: CASSQGSPKGNGYTF.

The DNA for the CDR3 is TGCGCCAGCAGCTCGGGACAGGGCACAGATACGCAGTATTTT. Protein sequence: CASSSGQGTDTQYF. The V and J genes are TRBV5-1 and TRBJ2-3, with 8 bases lining up with TRBD1. V shed 3 bases, J shed 1 base, and the junction held 1 base outside the gene matches. This CDR3 region has 14 residues. Germline assignment: CDR1 SGHRS and CDR2 YFSETQ. Based on the CDR3 plus reference TRBV5-1 and TRBJ2-3, the full variable domain is KAGVTQTPRYLIKTRGQQVTLSCSPISGHRSVSWYQQTPGQGLQFLFEYFSETQRNKGNFPGRFSGRQFSNSRSEMNVSTLELGDSALYLCASSSGQGTDTQYFGPGTRLTVL.

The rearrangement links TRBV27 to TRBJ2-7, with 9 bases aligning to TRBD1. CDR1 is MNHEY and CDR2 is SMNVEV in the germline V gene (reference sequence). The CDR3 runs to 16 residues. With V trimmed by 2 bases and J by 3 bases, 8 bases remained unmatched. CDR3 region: CASSLRLRDRVYEQYF. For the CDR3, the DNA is TGTGCCAGCAGTTTACGACTACGGGACAGGGTCTACGAGCAGTACTTC.

The CDR3 bases are TGCGCCAGCAGCCAAGATTGGGGCCCCCGTGAGCAGTTCTTC. Residues: CASSQDWGPREQFF. The chain links TRBV4-3 to TRBJ2-1; D is possibly TRBD1 (5 bases). V was clipped by 0 bases and J by 9 bases, with 12 bases between them. The CDR3 spans 14 residues. Per the germline V gene, CDR1 is LGHNA and CDR2 is YSLEER.

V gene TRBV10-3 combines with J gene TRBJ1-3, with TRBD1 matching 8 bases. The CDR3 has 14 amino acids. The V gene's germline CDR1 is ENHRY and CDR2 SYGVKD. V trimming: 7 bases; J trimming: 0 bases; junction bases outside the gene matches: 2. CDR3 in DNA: TGTGCCATCACTGGGACAGGCTCTGGAAACACCATATATTTT. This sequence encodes CAITGTGSGNTIYF.

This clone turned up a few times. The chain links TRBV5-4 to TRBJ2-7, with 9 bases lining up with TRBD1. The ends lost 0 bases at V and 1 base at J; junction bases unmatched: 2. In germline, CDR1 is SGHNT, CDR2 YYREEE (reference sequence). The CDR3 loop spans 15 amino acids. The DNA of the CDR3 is TGTGCCAGCAGCTTGGAGACAGGGGGGTCCTACGAGCAGTACTTC. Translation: CASSLETGGSYEQYF.

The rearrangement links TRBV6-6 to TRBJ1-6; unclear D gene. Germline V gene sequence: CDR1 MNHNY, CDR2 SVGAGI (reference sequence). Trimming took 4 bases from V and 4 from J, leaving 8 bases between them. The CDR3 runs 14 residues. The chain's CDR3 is CASSSQTYNSPLHF. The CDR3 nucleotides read TGTGCCAGCAGTTCCCAGACTTATAATTCACCCCTCCACTTT.

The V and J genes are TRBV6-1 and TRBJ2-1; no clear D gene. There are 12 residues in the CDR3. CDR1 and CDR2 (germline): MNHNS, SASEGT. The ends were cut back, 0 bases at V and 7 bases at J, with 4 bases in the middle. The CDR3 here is CASSEARNEQFF. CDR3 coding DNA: TGTGCCAGCAGTGAAGCGCGGAATGAGCAGTTCTTC.

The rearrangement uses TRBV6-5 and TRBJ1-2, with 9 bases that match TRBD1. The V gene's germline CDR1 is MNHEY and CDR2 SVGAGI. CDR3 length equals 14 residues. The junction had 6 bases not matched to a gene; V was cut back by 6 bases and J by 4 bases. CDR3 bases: TGTGCCAGCAGGCCTACAGGGGGCAGCTATGGCTACACCTTC. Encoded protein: CASRPTGGSYGYTF.

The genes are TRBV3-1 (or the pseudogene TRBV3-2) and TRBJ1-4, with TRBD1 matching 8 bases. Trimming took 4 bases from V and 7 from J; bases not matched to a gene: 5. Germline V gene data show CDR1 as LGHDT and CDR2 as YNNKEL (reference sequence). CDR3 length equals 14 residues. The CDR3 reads CASSPRTGPEKLFF. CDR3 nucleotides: TGTGCCAGCAGCCCTCGGACAGGGCCTGAAAAACTGTTTTTT.

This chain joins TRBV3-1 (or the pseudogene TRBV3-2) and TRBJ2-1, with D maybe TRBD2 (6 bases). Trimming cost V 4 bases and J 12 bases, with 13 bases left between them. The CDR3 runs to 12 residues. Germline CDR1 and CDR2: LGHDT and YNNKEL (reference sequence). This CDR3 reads CASSRLGTLQFF. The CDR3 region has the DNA TGTGCCAGCAGCCGCCTGGGGACTCTGCAGTTCTTC.

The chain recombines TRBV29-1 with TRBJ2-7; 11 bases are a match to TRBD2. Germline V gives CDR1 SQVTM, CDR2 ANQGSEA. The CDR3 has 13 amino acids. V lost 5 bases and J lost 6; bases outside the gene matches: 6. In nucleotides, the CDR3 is TGCAGCGTTACAGCTAGCGGGAGGTTCGAGCAGTACTTC. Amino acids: CSVTASGRFEQYF.

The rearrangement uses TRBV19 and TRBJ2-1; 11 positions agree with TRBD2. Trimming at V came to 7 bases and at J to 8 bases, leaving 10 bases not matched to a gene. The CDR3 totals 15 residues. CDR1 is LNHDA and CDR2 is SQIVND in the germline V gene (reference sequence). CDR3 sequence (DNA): TGTGCCAGTATCCGGGTAGCGGGAGGGGTGCATGAGCAGTTCTTC. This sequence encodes CASIRVAGGVHEQFF.

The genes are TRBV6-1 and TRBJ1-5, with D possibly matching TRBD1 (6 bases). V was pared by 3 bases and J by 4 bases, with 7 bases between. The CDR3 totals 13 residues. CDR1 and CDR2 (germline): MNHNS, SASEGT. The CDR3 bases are TGTGCCAGCAGTGAGACAGGTAATCAGCCCCAGCATTTT. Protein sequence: CASSETGNQPQHF.

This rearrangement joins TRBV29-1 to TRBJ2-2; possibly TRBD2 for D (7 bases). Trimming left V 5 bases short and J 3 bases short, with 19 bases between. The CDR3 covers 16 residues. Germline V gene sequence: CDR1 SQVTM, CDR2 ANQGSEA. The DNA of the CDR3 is TGCAGCGTTCCACGAGGGGGGGGCGCGGACACCGGGGAGCTGTTTTTT. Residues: CSVPRGGGADTGELFF.

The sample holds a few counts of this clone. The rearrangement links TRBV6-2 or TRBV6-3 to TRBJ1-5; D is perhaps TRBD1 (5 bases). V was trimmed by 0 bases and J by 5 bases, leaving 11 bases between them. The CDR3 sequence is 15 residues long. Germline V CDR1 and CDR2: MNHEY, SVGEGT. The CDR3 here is CASSYSGQGHQPQHF. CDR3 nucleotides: TGTGCCAGCAGTTACTCGGGGCAGGGCCATCAGCCCCAGCATTTT.

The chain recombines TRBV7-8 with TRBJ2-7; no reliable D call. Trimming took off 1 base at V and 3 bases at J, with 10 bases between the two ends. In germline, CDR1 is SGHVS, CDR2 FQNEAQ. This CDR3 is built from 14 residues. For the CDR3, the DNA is TGTGCCAGCAGCTTAGGTGAGGTAAACTACGAGCAGTACTTC. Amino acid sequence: CASSLGEVNYEQYF.

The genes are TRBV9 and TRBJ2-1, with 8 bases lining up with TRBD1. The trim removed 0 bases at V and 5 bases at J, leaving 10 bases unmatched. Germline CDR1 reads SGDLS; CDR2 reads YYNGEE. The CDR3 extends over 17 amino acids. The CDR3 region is CASSVGSGTGEHNEQFF. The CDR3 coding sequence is TGTGCCAGCAGCGTAGGCTCCGGGACAGGTGAGCACAATGAGCAGTTCTTC.

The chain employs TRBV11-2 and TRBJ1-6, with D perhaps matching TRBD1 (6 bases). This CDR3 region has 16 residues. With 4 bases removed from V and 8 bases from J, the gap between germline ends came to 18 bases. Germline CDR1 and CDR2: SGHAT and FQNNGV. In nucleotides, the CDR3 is TGTGCCAGCAGCTCAGCACTCCGGGACACCGATTCACCCCTCCACTTT. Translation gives CASSSALRDTDSPLHF.

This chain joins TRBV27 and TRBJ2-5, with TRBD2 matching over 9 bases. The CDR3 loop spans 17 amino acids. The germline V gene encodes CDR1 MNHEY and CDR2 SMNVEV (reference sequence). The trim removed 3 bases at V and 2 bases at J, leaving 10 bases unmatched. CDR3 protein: CASSLRAGGIGQETQYF. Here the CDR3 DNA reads TGTGCCAGCAGTTTGCGAGCGGGAGGAATTGGGCAAGAGACCCAGTACTTC.

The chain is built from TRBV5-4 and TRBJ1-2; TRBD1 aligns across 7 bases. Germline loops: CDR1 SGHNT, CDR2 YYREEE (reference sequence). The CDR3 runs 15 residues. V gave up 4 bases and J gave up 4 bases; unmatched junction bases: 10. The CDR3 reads CASSMLGGAGYGYTF. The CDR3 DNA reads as TGTGCCAGCAGCATGCTAGGGGGCGCTGGCTATGGCTACACCTTC.

The CDR3 protein is CATRLRQDNEKLFF. CDR3 bases: TGTGCCACCCGTCTCCGACAGGATAATGAAAAACTGTTTTTT. V gene TRBV6-5 combines with J gene TRBJ1-4; TRBD1 might be the D (6 bases). V lost 10 bases, J lost 4 bases, and 16 bases lay in between. The CDR3 extends over 14 amino acids. The germline gives CDR1 MNHEY, CDR2 SVGAGI.

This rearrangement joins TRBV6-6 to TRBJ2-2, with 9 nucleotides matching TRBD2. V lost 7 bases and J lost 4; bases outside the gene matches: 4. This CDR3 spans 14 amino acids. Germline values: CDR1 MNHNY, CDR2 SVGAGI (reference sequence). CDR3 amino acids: CASNLAGTTGELFF. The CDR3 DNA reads TGTGCCAGCAATCTAGCGGGGACCACCGGGGAGCTGTTTTTT.